The 30 T cell receptor beta chains below all came from one sample that was sequenced in a study of radiotherapy plus CTLA-4 blockade in lung cancer (dated by TCRdb to the late 2010s). Libraries were prepared through the immunoSEQ multiplex PCR assay. In its TCRdb copy, this immuneACCESS table keeps in-frame sequences only and misses some clones. Where compared with another copy, unresolved V genes explain less than half of these, and the others have no known cause. This sample has roughly 57,000 clones in its table, and roughly 79% of those were observed once. 6.1% of the sample belongs to the ten largest clones. The specimen was peripheral blood, collected from a patient treated with radiotherapy plus ipilimumab. These receptor sequences come from a human donor with non-small cell lung cancer whose response to radiotherapy plus ipilimumab could not be evaluated.

V gene TRBV5-1 combines with J gene TRBJ2-3; 9 positions match TRBD2. The J segment lost 6 bases and the V segment lost 3 bases, leaving 8 bases of the junction unmatched. The CDR3 runs 15 residues. In germline, CDR1 is SGHRS, CDR2 YFSETQ. This CDR3 reads CASSSKRGAVDTQYF. The CDR3 nucleotides are TGCGCCAGCAGCTCTAAGCGGGGGGCGGTGGATACGCAGTATTTT.

Judged by abundance, this clone is medium-sized. The V gene is TRBV7-2, the J gene TRBJ1-1, with a possible D match to TRBD1 (5 bases). V was cut by 1 base and J by 3 bases, with 15 bases left in between. Per the germline V gene, CDR1 is SGHTA and CDR2 is FQGNSA. The CDR3 is 16 residues long. The CDR3 loop is CASSLDRPSADTEAFF. DNA for the CDR3: TGTGCCAGCAGCTTAGACAGGCCATCGGCGGACACTGAAGCTTTCTTT.

The chain carries TRBV28 and TRBJ2-7, with TRBD2 matching over 10 bases. V was clipped by 10 bases and J by 4 bases; unmatched bases: 13. The CDR3 consists of 15 residues. Germline lookup yields CDR1 MDHEN and CDR2 SYDVKM. The CDR3 spells CATDPPTSGVYEQYF. CDR3 DNA sequence: TGTGCCACCGATCCCCCTACTAGCGGGGTTTACGAGCAGTACTTC. The full variable domain, in which reference TRBV28 and TRBJ2-7 provide the parts outside the CDR3, is DVKVTQSSRYLVKRTGEKVFLECVQDMDHENMFWYRQDPGLGLRLIYFSYDVKMKEKGDIPEGYSVSREKKERFSLILESASTNQTSMYLCATDPPTSGVYEQYFGPGTRLTVT.

This sequence joins TRBV5-4 and TRBJ1-1; the D is unclear. Deletions cut 0 bases from V and 11 bases from J, with 14 bases between. CDR3 length equals 13 residues. Germline lookup yields CDR1 SGHNT and CDR2 YYREEE (reference sequence). The CDR3 sequence is CASSLGPSLEAFF. The CDR3 coding sequence is TGTGCCAGCAGCTTGGGACCCTCTCTGGAGGCTTTCTTT.

The chain links TRBV15 to TRBJ2-7; 7 positions match TRBD1. After removal of 5 bases from V and 3 bases from J, the junction contained 10 bases not matched to a gene. Germline CDR1 and CDR2: LNHNV and YYDKDF (reference sequence). The CDR3 sequence is 15 residues long. The CDR3 DNA reads TGTGCCACCAGCCCCCCCCCAACAGGGGACTACGAGCAGTACTTC. Encoded protein: CATSPPPTGDYEQYF.

The V and J genes are TRBV5-4 and TRBJ2-5; a weak D match, TRBD2 (7 bases). Trimming removed 4 bases from V and 2 bases from J, with 15 bases in between. In germline, CDR1 is SGHNT, CDR2 YYREEE (reference sequence). This CDR3 region has 15 residues. The CDR3 here is CASSPWGGRQETQYF. In DNA, the CDR3 is TGTGCCAGCAGCCCCTGGGGGGGGCGTCAAGAGACCCAGTACTTC.

This chain joins TRBV6-4 and TRBJ2-2; 8 positions agree with TRBD2. The CDR3 consists of 14 residues. With 2 bases clipped from V and 4 bases from J, the junction kept 0 bases outside the gene matches. Germline V lookup: CDR1 MRHNA, CDR2 SNTAGT. The CDR3 coding sequence is TGTGCCAGCAGTGACGGGACTAGCACCGGGGAGCTGTTTTTT. It codes for CASSDGTSTGELFF.

The rearrangement uses TRBV28 and TRBJ2-1; 8 bases fit TRBD1. This CDR3 comprises 16 residues. CDR1 is MDHEN, CDR2 SYDVKM, per germline. Unmatched junction bases numbered 9, after V lost 3 bases and J lost 5 bases. The CDR3 DNA sequence: TGTGCCAGCAGTTTCACAGGGGGAAGGGCGCACAATGAGCAGTTCTTC. Translation: CASSFTGGRAHNEQFF.

This CDR3 reads CASSWGGNYGYTF. In DNA, the CDR3 is TGTGCCAGCAGTTGGGGGGGTAACTATGGCTACACCTTC. This rearrangement joins TRBV27 to TRBJ1-2; D is perhaps TRBD1 (5 bases). Germline CDR1 and CDR2: MNHEY and SMNVEV (reference sequence). Deletions cut 4 bases from V and 1 base from J, with 7 bases between. CDR3 length: 13 residues.

This clone was picked up one time. The gene calls are TRBV27 and TRBJ2-2; 14 bases agree with TRBD2. The trim removed 5 bases at V and 7 bases at J, leaving 12 bases unmatched. This CDR3 has 18 residues. The germline V gene encodes CDR1 MNHEY and CDR2 SMNVEV (reference sequence). The CDR3 protein is CASSPHGTSGSRHGELFF. The CDR3, as DNA: TGTGCCAGCAGTCCCCACGGGACTAGCGGGAGTAGGCACGGGGAGCTGTTTTTT.

This clone was counted a few times. The CDR3 region is CASSPPGTAYEQYF. The CDR3 DNA follows: TGTGCCAGCTCACCACCCGGGACAGCCTACGAGCAGTACTTC. The rearrangement uses TRBV18 and TRBJ2-7; 7 bases map to TRBD1. Germline V gene sequence: CDR1 KGHSH, CDR2 LQKENI. This CDR3 has 14 residues. Trimming removed 0 bases from V and 2 bases from J; junction bases left unmatched: 1.

This sequence joins TRBV12-5 and TRBJ2-7; D is possibly TRBD2 (6 bases). From germline, CDR1 is LGHNT and CDR2 FRNRAP. The CDR3 is 14 residues long. Trimming removed 4 bases from V and 4 bases from J, with 14 bases in between. The CDR3 DNA is TGTGCTAGTGGTTCCATCGGGACTGGGTACGAGCAGTACTTC. This sequence encodes CASGSIGTGYEQYF.

The V gene is TRBV4-3, the J gene TRBJ2-3; no clear D. There are 14 residues in the CDR3. CDR1 and CDR2 (germline): LGHNA, YSLEER. Trimming took 0 bases from V and 5 from J, leaving 9 bases between them. CDR3 bases: TGCGCCAGCAGCCAAGATTCAAAGCAAGATACGCAGTATTTT. This translates into CASSQDSKQDTQYF.

In this sample, this clone turned up once. The rearrangement uses TRBV5-4 and TRBJ2-1; 9 bases are shared with TRBD2. The germline V gene encodes CDR1 SGHNT and CDR2 YYREEE (reference sequence). The CDR3 runs 15 residues. Germline trimming cut 2 bases from V and 5 bases from J; bases unmatched to any gene: 5. CDR3 region: CASSFKGLADNEQFF. CDR3 in DNA: TGTGCCAGCAGCTTTAAGGGACTAGCAGACAATGAGCAGTTCTTC.

The V gene is TRBV9, the J gene TRBJ1-2, with D perhaps matching TRBD1 (6 bases). V was cut by 5 bases and J by 10 bases, with 9 bases left in between. The CDR3 totals 10 residues. CDR1 is SGDLS and CDR2 is YYNGEE in the germline V gene. In nucleotides, the CDR3 is TGTGCCAGCAGGGGGACACACTACACCTTC. Encoded protein: CASRGTHYTF.

Concerning this clone: This CDR3 is also generated by other DNA sequences in the sample. This chain links TRBV5-1 with TRBJ2-3; 13 bases map to TRBD2. The CDR3 covers 15 residues. V dropped 4 bases and J dropped 6; count of bases not matched to a gene: 5. CDR1 is SGHRS and CDR2 is YFSETQ in the germline V gene. The CDR3 is CASSLGLAGADTQYF. The CDR3 nucleotides are TGCGCCAGCAGCCTCGGACTAGCGGGAGCGGATACGCAGTATTTT.

This chain connects TRBV5-1 to TRBJ1-1; possibly TRBD1 for D (5 bases). V lost 0 bases, J lost 1 base, and 13 bases lay in between. The CDR3 consists of 16 residues. CDR1 is SGHRS, CDR2 YFSETQ, per germline. In nucleotides, the CDR3 is TGCGCCAGCAGCTTGGAGGGGTTGCTCTCGAACACTGAAGCTTTCTTT. It yields the protein CASSLEGLLSNTEAFF.

The rearrangement uses TRBV18 and TRBJ1-1; D remains unclear. V gave up 4 bases and J gave up 8 bases, with 14 bases separating them. The CDR3 length is 13 residues. Looked up from germline, CDR1 is KGHSH and CDR2 is LQKENI. Here the CDR3 reads CASSRSGSDEAFF. The CDR3, as DNA: TGTGCCAGCTCACGATCGGGGTCGGACGAAGCTTTCTTT.

J is TRBJ2-3 and V is TRBV19; 9 nucleotides align to TRBD1. This CDR3 has 17 amino acids. Germline CDR1 and CDR2: LNHDA and SQIVND (reference sequence). V shed 2 bases and J 2 bases; nucleotides not matched to a gene: 8. The CDR3 spells CASSIQTGGPVTDTQYF. The CDR3 DNA reads as TGTGCCAGTAGTATACAGACAGGGGGTCCAGTCACAGATACGCAGTATTTT.

The chain couples TRBV7-2 to TRBJ2-7; 8 bases are a match to TRBD1. V dropped 3 bases and J dropped 3; count of bases not matched to a gene: 1. Germline CDR1 and CDR2: SGHTA and FQGNSA. The CDR3 spans 13 residues. CDR3: CASSFGQGYEQYF. The CDR3 DNA sequence: TGTGCCAGCAGCTTCGGACAGGGCTACGAGCAGTACTTC.

The chain employs TRBV5-6 and TRBJ2-1; TRBD2 matches 10 bases. The CDR3 is made up of 15 amino acids. The junction had 12 bases not matched to a gene; V was cut back by 5 bases and J by 10 bases. CDR1 and CDR2 from the germline V gene are SGHDT and YYEEEE. The chain's CDR3 is CASSYGTSVTQEQFF. The DNA of the CDR3 is TGTGCCAGCAGTTATGGGACTAGCGTGACGCAGGAGCAGTTCTTC.

This clone has just a few counts. The chain recombines TRBV10-3 with TRBJ2-7, with TRBD2 matching 7 bases. This CDR3 spans 14 amino acids. Germline V gene sequence: CDR1 ENHRY, CDR2 SYGVKD. J was trimmed by 0 bases and V by 10 bases; bases with no gene match: 9. CDR3 bases: TGTGCCAGCGACCCCGGGGGGAGCTCCTACGAGCAGTACTTC. Its translation is CASDPGGSSYEQYF.

This sequence joins TRBV7-8 and TRBJ2-3, with 10 bases fitting TRBD2. Germline trimming cut 5 bases from V and 0 bases from J; bases unmatched to any gene: 5. Germline values: CDR1 SGHVS, CDR2 FQNEAQ. CDR3 length: 16 amino acids. The CDR3, as DNA: TGTGCCAGCAGCCTTGGACTAGCGGCTAGCACAGATACGCAGTATTTT. Protein sequence: CASSLGLAASTDTQYF.

This chain joins TRBV15 and TRBJ1-6; 10 nucleotides agree with TRBD1. Germline assignment: CDR1 LNHNV and CDR2 YYDKDF (reference sequence). Trimming cost V 5 bases and J 8 bases; bases outside gene matches: 6. The CDR3 extends over 15 amino acids. This chain's CDR3 is CATSGRDRGYSPLHF. CDR3 coding DNA: TGTGCCACCAGCGGCCGGGACAGGGGTTATTCACCCCTCCACTTT.

This rearrangement joins TRBV15 to TRBJ1-3; no clear D. The ends were cut back, 1 base at V and 1 base at J, with 14 bases in the middle. Looked up from germline, CDR1 is LNHNV and CDR2 is YYDKDF (reference sequence). There are 17 residues in the CDR3. The CDR3 DNA sequence: TGTGCCACCAGCAGAGGCGACGGAGCATCTTCTGGAAACACCATATATTTT. It encodes CATSRGDGASSGNTIYF.

The CDR3 DNA reads as TGTGCCAGCAGCTTAGGGGGACTTTCCCACTATGGCTACACCTTC. Residues: CASSLGGLSHYGYTF. J is TRBJ1-2 and V is TRBV11-2, with D tentatively TRBD1 (5 bases). The germline gives CDR1 SGHAT, CDR2 FQNNGV. The CDR3 extends over 15 amino acids. Between the trimmed V and J ends, which lost 1 base and 3 bases, there was a span of 12 bases.

The chain uses TRBV2 and TRBJ1-4; TRBD1 matches 9 bases. The J segment lost 11 bases and the V segment lost 6 bases, leaving 7 bases of the junction unmatched. This CDR3 spans 13 amino acids. The germline V gene encodes CDR1 SNHLY and CDR2 FYNNEI. Written as DNA, the CDR3 is TGTGCCAGCAGCCCGACAGGGGGGGGTAAACTGTTTTTT. This encodes CASSPTGGGKLFF.

The chain is built from TRBV27 and TRBJ2-2, with 13 bases matching TRBD2. J lost 1 base, V lost 7 bases, and 6 bases had no gene match. The germline gives CDR1 MNHEY, CDR2 SMNVEV (reference sequence). The length of the CDR3 is 17 residues. In DNA form, the CDR3 reads TGTGCCAGCAAACGGACTAGCGGGGGCCTGAACACCGGGGAGCTGTTTTTT. Residues: CASKRTSGGLNTGELFF.

V gene TRBV23-1 combines with J gene TRBJ2-2, with D maybe TRBD1 (7 bases). TRBV23-1 is filed as an ORF, its function uncertain. CDR3 length: 15 residues. Trimming left V 4 bases short and J 8 bases short, with 17 bases between. The CDR3 sequence: CASSLRTGGTGELFF. CDR3 in DNA: TGCGCCAGCAGTCTGAGGACAGGCGGGACGGGGGAGCTGTTTTTT.

This sequence joins TRBV28 and TRBJ1-1; 8 bases are a match to TRBD1. The junction had 2 bases not matched to a gene; V was cut back by 2 bases and J by 6 bases. The CDR3 consists of 13 residues. CDR1 MDHEN and CDR2 SYDVKM come from the germline V gene. The CDR3, as DNA: TGTGCCAGCAGTTTAGTACAGGGGGCTGAAGCTTTCTTT. Protein product: CASSLVQGAEAFF.